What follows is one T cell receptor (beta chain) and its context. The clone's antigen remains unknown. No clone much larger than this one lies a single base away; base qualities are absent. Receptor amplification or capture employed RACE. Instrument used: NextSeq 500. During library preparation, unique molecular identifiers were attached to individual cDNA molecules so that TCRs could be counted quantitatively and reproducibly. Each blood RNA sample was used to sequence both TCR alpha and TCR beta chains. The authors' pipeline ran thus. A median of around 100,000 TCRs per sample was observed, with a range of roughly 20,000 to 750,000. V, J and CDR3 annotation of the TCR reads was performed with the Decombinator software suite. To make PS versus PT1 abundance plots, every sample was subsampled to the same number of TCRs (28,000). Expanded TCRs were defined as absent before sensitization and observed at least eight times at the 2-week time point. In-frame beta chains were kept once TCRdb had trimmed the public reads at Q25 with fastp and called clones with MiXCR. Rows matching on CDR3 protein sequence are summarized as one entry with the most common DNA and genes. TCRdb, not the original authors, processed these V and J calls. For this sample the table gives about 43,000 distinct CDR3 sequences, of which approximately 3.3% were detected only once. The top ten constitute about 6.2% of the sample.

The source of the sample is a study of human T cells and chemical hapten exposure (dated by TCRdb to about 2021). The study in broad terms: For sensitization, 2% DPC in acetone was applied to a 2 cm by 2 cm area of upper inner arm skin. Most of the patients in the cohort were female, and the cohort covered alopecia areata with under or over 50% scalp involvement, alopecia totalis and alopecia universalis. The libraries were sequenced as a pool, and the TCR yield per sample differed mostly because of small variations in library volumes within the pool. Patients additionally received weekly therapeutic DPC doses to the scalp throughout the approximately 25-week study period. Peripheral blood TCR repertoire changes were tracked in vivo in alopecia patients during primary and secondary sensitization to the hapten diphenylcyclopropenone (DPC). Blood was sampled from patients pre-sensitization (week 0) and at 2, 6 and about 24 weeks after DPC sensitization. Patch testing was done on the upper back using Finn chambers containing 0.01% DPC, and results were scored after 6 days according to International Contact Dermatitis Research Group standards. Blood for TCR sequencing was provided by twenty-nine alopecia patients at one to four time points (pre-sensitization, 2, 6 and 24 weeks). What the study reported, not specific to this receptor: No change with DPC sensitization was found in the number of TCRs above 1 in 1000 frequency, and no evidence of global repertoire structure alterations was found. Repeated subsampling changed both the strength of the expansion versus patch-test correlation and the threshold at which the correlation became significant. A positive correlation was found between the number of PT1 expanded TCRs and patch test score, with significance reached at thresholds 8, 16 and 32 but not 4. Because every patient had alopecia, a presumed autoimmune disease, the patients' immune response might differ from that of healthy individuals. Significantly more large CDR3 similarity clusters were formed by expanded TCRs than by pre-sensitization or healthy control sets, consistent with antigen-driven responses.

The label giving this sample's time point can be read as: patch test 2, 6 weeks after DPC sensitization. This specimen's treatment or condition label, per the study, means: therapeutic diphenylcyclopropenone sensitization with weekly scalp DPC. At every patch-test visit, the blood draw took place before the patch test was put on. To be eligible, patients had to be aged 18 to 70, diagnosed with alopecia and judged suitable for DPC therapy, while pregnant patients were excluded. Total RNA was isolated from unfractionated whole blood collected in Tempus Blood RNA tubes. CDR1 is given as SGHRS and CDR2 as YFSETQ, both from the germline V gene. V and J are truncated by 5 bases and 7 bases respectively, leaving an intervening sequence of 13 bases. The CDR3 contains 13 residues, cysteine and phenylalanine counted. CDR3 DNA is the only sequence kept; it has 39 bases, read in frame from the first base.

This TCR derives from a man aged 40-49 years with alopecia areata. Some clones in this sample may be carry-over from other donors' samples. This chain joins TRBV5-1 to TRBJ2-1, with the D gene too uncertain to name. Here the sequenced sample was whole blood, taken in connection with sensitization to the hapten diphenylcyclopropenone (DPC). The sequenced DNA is TGCGCCAGCAGTCTTCCTTCTGGGAATGAGCAGTTCTTC. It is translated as CASSLPSGNEQFF.